The sequence of this T cell receptor beta chain was determined in a study of shared clonotypes between healthy human individuals. General study results and limits: Depth was large, yet rarefaction showed that sorted-subset sequencing was incomplete. Approximately 4.6% of naive CD4 clonotypes were common to a handful of donors.

CD45RO-negative CD8 cells positively selected for CCR7 made up the naive population, which excluded terminally differentiated effector memory CD45RA+ cells. Data came from immunoSEQ multiplex PCR; TCRdb stores just in-frame clones and leaves some out. This sample carries about 2,200,000 clones, about 92% of them seen once, and the ten largest clones take over 1.5%. A note on this clone: What it recognizes is unknown.

V was pared by 4 bases and J by 5 bases, with 18 bases between. This CDR3 has 14 amino acids. Germline CDR1 is GTSNPN and CDR2 is SVGIG (reference sequence). The source of this sequence is a man between 18 and 35 years old in good health. Some clones in this sample may be carry-over from other donors' samples. The sample was naive CD8+ T cells from PBMCs. The rearrangement uses TRBV30 and TRBJ2-7, with D unclear. CDR3 amino acids: CAWMAKDVGHEQYF. The CDR3 DNA sequence: TGTGCCTGGATGGCCAAGGACGTTGGTCACGAGCAGTACTTC.